This TCR beta chain originates from a study of T-cell memory formation after mild COVID-19. Whole-study context: TCR clustering was largely donor specific. Study-wide findings and caveats: Second-wave clones reaching peak frequency on day 37 lacked confirmed SARS-CoV-2 specificity. Shrinking CD4+ clones were chiefly CM and EM; CD8+ ones were chiefly EMRA.

The germline gives CDR1 KGHSH, CDR2 LQKENI. This CDR3 is built from 12 residues. V was trimmed by 3 bases and J by 5 bases, leaving 5 bases between them. Constant-segment primers served in 5'RACE that generated TCR alpha and TCR beta cDNA libraries bearing sample barcodes and UMIs. One entry per CDR3 protein, called by TCRdb with MiXCR from the 5' RACE reads. The sample has approximately 150,000 distinct CDR3 sequences; 6% to 7% are singletons. This clonotype was picked up many times. The antigen remains undetermined. The clonotype was recovered from an adult woman who had mild COVID-19 (a few samples of this study predate the infection). Cell type and time point are not known. The sequencing sample was made of PBMCs or a T cell subset sorted from them (not recorded which). The chain recombines TRBV18 with TRBJ2-1; no clear D. CDR3 protein: CASSPRNNEQFF. The CDR3 coding sequence is TGTGCCAGCTCACCGCGGAACAATGAGCAGTTCTTC.